This TCR beta chain is drawn from a study of blood T cell repertoires in COVID-19. Across the whole study: Donors in the United States, Italy and Spain gave samples during acute or convalescent COVID-19. PBMCs, B-cell-depleted T cells, or T cells provided the cDNA or gDNA that made up the material.

Germline CDR1 GTSNPN, CDR2 SVGIG (reference sequence). V was shortened by 3 bases and J by 3 bases, with 11 bases between the two germline ends. This CDR3 is 13 amino acids long. In the original processing: Estimates of nucleated cell counts were drawn from the amplification of reference gene primers. Clones were sequenced by immunoSEQ multiplex PCR, and TCRdb holds only the in-frame ones, with some missing. V, J and clone size are those of that table, while D and trimming were read from the DNA. Of a few hundred thousand clones in the sample, roughly 87% were seen once. This receptor was taken from a woman aged 45-65 years who had recovered from COVID-19. Sequenced: peripheral blood. The chain recombines TRBV30 with TRBJ1-1, with D perhaps TRBD1 (5 bases). DNA for the CDR3: TGTGCCTGGAGGGCGGGAGGGGACACTGAAGCTTTCTTT. This codes for CAWRAGGDTEAFF.